These T cell receptor beta chains were read from a single sample in a study of OX40 agonist ivuxolimab in advanced cancers. Assay: immunoSEQ multiplex PCR; the TCRdb copy retains only in-frame clones and omits some. The data hold more than 35,000 clones, with approximately 80% observed a single time. The sample here was CD4+ or CD8+ T cells sorted from blood, taken in a trial of the OX40 agonist ivuxolimab. The receptors were gathered from an adult with an advanced solid tumor such as melanoma, head and neck, liver or kidney cancer. Each CDR3 is given with its conserved first and last residue. The order of the fields is J gene, clone size, D gene, V gene, CDR3 protein, CDR3 DNA. The D gene is left open where the match is weak. Expanded clones are given a class, and other clones once, few, many or no size at all.

j_call: TRBJ2-3; clone_size: NA; d_call: TRBD2; v_call: TRBV5-1; cdr3_aa: CASRLAGTRGTDTQYF; cdr3_nt: TGCGCCAGCCGGCTAGCGGGGACAAGGGGCACAGATACGCAGTATTTT
j_call: TRBJ1-1; clone_size: few; d_call: TRBD1; v_call: TRBV5-1; cdr3_aa: CASLGGRGNTEAFF; cdr3_nt: TGCGCCAGCCTAGGGGGCAGGGGGAACACTGAAGCTTTCTTT
j_call: TRBJ1-3; clone_size: few; d_call: NA; v_call: TRBV7-9; cdr3_aa: CASSQGFSGNTIYF; cdr3_nt: TGTGCCAGCAGCCAGGGGTTCTCTGGAAACACCATATATTTT
j_call: TRBJ2-1; clone_size: NA; d_call: TRBD2; v_call: TRBV18; cdr3_aa: CASSPQLAGAGNEQFF; cdr3_nt: TGTGCCAGCTCACCCCAACTAGCGGGAGCTGGCAATGAGCAGTTCTTC
j_call: TRBJ2-3; clone_size: once; d_call: TRBD2; v_call: TRBV7-9; cdr3_aa: CASSDRLAGVGDTQYF; cdr3_nt: TGTGCCAGCAGCGACCGACTAGCGGGAGTTGGAGATACGCAGTATTTT
j_call: TRBJ2-7; clone_size: few; d_call: NA; v_call: TRBV9; cdr3_aa: CASSVEPTAYEQYF; cdr3_nt: TGTGCCAGCAGCGTCGAACCCACGGCCTACGAGCAGTACTTC
j_call: TRBJ2-7; clone_size: NA; d_call: TRBD1; v_call: TRBV14; cdr3_aa: CASSPTGVEQYF; cdr3_nt: TGTGCCAGCAGCCCGACAGGGGTCGAGCAGTACTTC
j_call: TRBJ2-7; clone_size: NA; d_call: NA; v_call: TRBV7-2; cdr3_aa: CASSLDTSEQYF; cdr3_nt: TGTGCCAGCAGCTTAGATACCTCCGAGCAGTACTTC
j_call: TRBJ2-5; clone_size: NA; d_call: NA; v_call: TRBV6-5; cdr3_aa: CASSYFSGLAQETQYF; cdr3_nt: TGTGCCAGCAGCTACTTCTCGGGACTCGCCCAAGAGACCCAGTACTTC
j_call: TRBJ1-1; clone_size: NA; d_call: NA; v_call: TRBV7-9; cdr3_aa: CASSSYLYTEAFF; cdr3_nt: TGTGCCAGCAGCTCCTACCTTTACACTGAAGCTTTCTTT
j_call: TRBJ1-1; clone_size: NA; d_call: NA; v_call: TRBV6-1; cdr3_aa: CASSVRVTEAFF; cdr3_nt: TGTGCCAGCAGTGTTCGGGTCACTGAAGCTTTCTTT
j_call: TRBJ1-2; clone_size: few; d_call: NA; v_call: TRBV18; cdr3_aa: CASSSDGDYGYTF; cdr3_nt: TGTGCCAGCTCTTCCGACGGGGACTATGGCTACACCTTC
j_call: TRBJ1-3; clone_size: NA; d_call: NA; v_call: TRBV7-6; cdr3_aa: CASSRGTSGNTIYF; cdr3_nt: TGTGCCAGCAGCCGGGGGACCTCTGGAAACACCATATATTTT
j_call: TRBJ1-5; clone_size: NA; d_call: NA; v_call: TRBV18; cdr3_aa: CASSTDSNQPQHF; cdr3_nt: TGTGCCAGCTCGACGGATAGCAATCAGCCCCAGCATTTT
j_call: TRBJ1-1; clone_size: NA; d_call: NA; v_call: TRBV5-1; cdr3_aa: CASSLAGRMNTEAFF; cdr3_nt: TGCGCCAGCAGCTTGGCCGGGAGGATGAACACTGAAGCTTTCTTT
j_call: TRBJ2-5; clone_size: NA; d_call: TRBD2; v_call: TRBV11-3; cdr3_aa: CASSPGTSGGEETQYF; cdr3_nt: TGTGCCAGCAGCCCTGGGACTAGCGGGGGCGAAGAGACCCAGTACTTC
j_call: TRBJ2-2; clone_size: few; d_call: NA; v_call: TRBV2; cdr3_aa: CASSLSSGTGELFF; cdr3_nt: TGTGCCAGCAGTTTGAGCAGCGGCACCGGGGAGCTGTTTTTT
j_call: TRBJ1-2; clone_size: NA; d_call: NA; v_call: TRBV7-2; cdr3_aa: CASSFQWEPYTF; cdr3_nt: TGTGCCAGCAGCTTTCAATGGGAGCCCTACACCTTC
j_call: TRBJ2-1; clone_size: NA; d_call: NA; v_call: TRBV6-6; cdr3_aa: CASSYSNTGDNEQFF; cdr3_nt: TGTGCCAGCAGTTACTCGAATACCGGGGACAATGAGCAGTTCTTC
j_call: TRBJ2-2; clone_size: NA; d_call: NA; v_call: TRBV6-5; cdr3_aa: CASSPPGDITGELFF; cdr3_nt: TGTGCCAGCAGCCCCCCGGGGGACATCACCGGGGAGCTGTTTTTT
j_call: TRBJ2-3; clone_size: NA; d_call: NA; v_call: TRBV5-4; cdr3_aa: CASSFGSGADTQYF; cdr3_nt: TGTGCCAGCAGCTTCGGGTCGGGGGCAGATACGCAGTATTTT
j_call: TRBJ1-5; clone_size: medium-sized; d_call: NA; v_call: TRBV30; cdr3_aa: CAWSVDLNQPQHF; cdr3_nt: TGTGCCTGGAGTGTAGACCTCAATCAGCCCCAGCATTTT
j_call: TRBJ2-7; clone_size: few; d_call: TRBD2; v_call: TRBV9; cdr3_aa: CASSPRSSGHTYEQYF; cdr3_nt: TGTGCCAGCAGCCCCCGTTCTAGCGGTCATACCTACGAGCAGTACTTC
j_call: TRBJ2-1; clone_size: NA; d_call: NA; v_call: TRBV5-6; cdr3_aa: CASSGGPLASYNEQFF; cdr3_nt: TGTGCCAGCAGCGGCGGGCCTTTGGCATCCTACAATGAGCAGTTCTTC
j_call: TRBJ1-6; clone_size: NA; d_call: NA; v_call: TRBV6-5; cdr3_aa: CASSYSGPQALHF; cdr3_nt: TGTGCCAGCAGTTACTCAGGCCCTCAGGCCCTCCACTTT
j_call: TRBJ1-4; clone_size: NA; d_call: TRBD1; v_call: TRBV6-1; cdr3_aa: CASREQGGSEKLFF; cdr3_nt: TGTGCCAGCAGAGAACAGGGGGGAAGTGAAAAACTGTTTTTT
j_call: TRBJ2-7; clone_size: NA; d_call: NA; v_call: TRBV11-2; cdr3_aa: CATKEGLPEQYF; cdr3_nt: TGTGCCACCAAGGAGGGCCTCCCCGAGCAGTACTTC
j_call: TRBJ2-3; clone_size: NA; d_call: NA; v_call: TRBV7-4; cdr3_aa: CASCFTDTQYF; cdr3_nt: TGTGCCAGCTGCTTCACAGATACGCAGTATTTT
j_call: TRBJ1-2; clone_size: NA; d_call: NA; v_call: TRBV4-3; cdr3_aa: CASSQGSEGATYTF; cdr3_nt: TGCGCCAGCAGCCAAGGTAGCGAAGGGGCGACCTACACCTTC
j_call: TRBJ2-1; clone_size: once; d_call: TRBD2; v_call: TRBV5-1; cdr3_aa: CASSRTAGGDEQFF; cdr3_nt: TGCGCCAGCTCCCGAACAGCGGGAGGGGATGAGCAGTTCTTC
j_call: TRBJ2-7; clone_size: NA; d_call: NA; v_call: TRBV9; cdr3_aa: CASSESQGGETEQYF; cdr3_nt: TGTGCCAGCAGCGAGAGTCAGGGGGGAGAGACCGAGCAGTACTTC
j_call: TRBJ2-7; clone_size: NA; d_call: NA; v_call: TRBV14; cdr3_aa: CASSQDSGREQYF; cdr3_nt: TGTGCCAGCAGCCAAGATTCTGGGCGGGAGCAGTACTTC
j_call: TRBJ2-1; clone_size: NA; d_call: NA; v_call: TRBV19; cdr3_aa: CASSSRGAAYNEQFF; cdr3_nt: TGTGCCAGTAGTAGCCGGGGGGCGGCCTACAATGAGCAGTTCTTC
j_call: TRBJ2-5; clone_size: few; d_call: TRBD1; v_call: TRBV9; cdr3_aa: CASSASGQGQETQYF; cdr3_nt: TGTGCCAGCAGCGCGTCAGGACAGGGTCAAGAGACCCAGTACTTC
j_call: TRBJ2-3; clone_size: few; d_call: NA; v_call: TRBV5-1; cdr3_aa: CASSAVLGASTDTQYF; cdr3_nt: TGCGCCAGCAGCGCCGTACTCGGAGCTAGCACAGATACGCAGTATTTT
j_call: TRBJ1-2; clone_size: NA; d_call: NA; v_call: TRBV7-8; cdr3_aa: CASSLGPSYGYTF; cdr3_nt: TGTGCCAGCAGCCTAGGACCTTCCTATGGCTACACCTTC
j_call: TRBJ1-3; clone_size: NA; d_call: NA; v_call: TRBV2; cdr3_aa: CASSELGISGNTIYF; cdr3_nt: TGTGCCAGCAGTGAACTGGGGATCTCTGGAAACACCATATATTTT
j_call: TRBJ2-1; clone_size: NA; d_call: NA; v_call: TRBV5-6; cdr3_aa: CASSSDYLRQFF; cdr3_nt: TGTGCCAGCAGCTCCGACTACCTGCGGCAGTTCTTC
j_call: TRBJ2-3; clone_size: NA; d_call: NA; v_call: TRBV5-1; cdr3_aa: CASSLGRARTDTQYF; cdr3_nt: TGCGCCAGCAGCTTGGGCAGGGCCCGCACAGATACGCAGTATTTT
j_call: TRBJ2-7; clone_size: once; d_call: NA; v_call: TRBV4-1; cdr3_aa: CASSQDRGHEQYF; cdr3_nt: TGCGCCAGCAGCCAAGACAGGGGCCACGAGCAGTACTTC
j_call: TRBJ1-1; clone_size: NA; d_call: NA; v_call: TRBV30; cdr3_aa: CACTRDTEAFF; cdr3_nt: TGTGCCTGTACCAGGGACACTGAAGCTTTCTTT
j_call: TRBJ1-1; clone_size: NA; d_call: NA; v_call: TRBV7-5; cdr3_aa: CVRSPHRSDMNTEAFF; cdr3_nt: TGTGTCAGAAGCCCCCATAGGTCGGATATGAACACTGAAGCTTTCTTT
j_call: TRBJ2-6; clone_size: many; d_call: TRBD2; v_call: TRBV29-1; cdr3_aa: CSVQRDVGSGANVLTF; cdr3_nt: TGCAGCGTTCAGCGGGACGTCGGCTCTGGGGCCAACGTCCTGACTTTC
j_call: TRBJ1-4; clone_size: NA; d_call: TRBD1; v_call: TRBV5-1; cdr3_aa: CASSLAPGQDNEKLFF; cdr3_nt: TGCGCCAGCAGCTTGGCTCCGGGACAGGATAATGAAAAACTGTTTTTT
j_call: TRBJ2-3; clone_size: NA; d_call: TRBD2; v_call: TRBV18; cdr3_aa: CASGNQAGGRADTQYF; cdr3_nt: TGTGCCAGCGGAAACCAGGCGGGAGGAAGGGCAGATACGCAGTATTTT
j_call: TRBJ1-1; clone_size: NA; d_call: TRBD1; v_call: TRBV29-1; cdr3_aa: CSVVGQGTEAFF; cdr3_nt: TGCAGCGTCGTGGGACAGGGGACTGAAGCTTTCTTT
j_call: TRBJ2-7; clone_size: NA; d_call: NA; v_call: TRBV7-8; cdr3_aa: CASSLGPGEYYEQYF; cdr3_nt: TGTGCCAGCAGCTTAGGTCCGGGCGAATACTACGAGCAGTACTTC
j_call: TRBJ2-7; clone_size: NA; d_call: NA; v_call: TRBV6-1; cdr3_aa: CASREAGGHYEQYF; cdr3_nt: TGTGCCAGCAGGGAAGCGGGCGGGCACTACGAGCAGTACTTC
j_call: TRBJ1-5; clone_size: NA; d_call: TRBD1; v_call: TRBV30; cdr3_aa: CAWSVGQGDQPQHF; cdr3_nt: TGTGCCTGGAGTGTGGGACAGGGAGATCAGCCCCAGCATTTT
j_call: TRBJ1-1; clone_size: NA; d_call: TRBD1; v_call: TRBV19; cdr3_aa: CASSIGTGGNTEAFF; cdr3_nt: TGTGCCAGTAGTATAGGGACAGGGGGCAACACTGAAGCTTTCTTT
j_call: TRBJ2-7; clone_size: NA; d_call: NA; v_call: TRBV29-1; cdr3_aa: CSVSSERSSYEQYF; cdr3_nt: TGCAGCGTCTCTAGCGAAAGGAGCTCCTACGAGCAGTACTTC
j_call: TRBJ2-7; clone_size: NA; d_call: NA; v_call: TRBV19; cdr3_aa: CASSSDAGIAYEQYF; cdr3_nt: TGTGCCAGTAGTTCAGACGCCGGGATCGCCTACGAGCAGTACTTC
j_call: TRBJ2-7; clone_size: NA; d_call: TRBD2; v_call: TRBV4-1; cdr3_aa: CASSQERSGDGYEQYF; cdr3_nt: TGCGCCAGCAGCCAAGAAAGGAGCGGGGACGGCTACGAGCAGTACTTC